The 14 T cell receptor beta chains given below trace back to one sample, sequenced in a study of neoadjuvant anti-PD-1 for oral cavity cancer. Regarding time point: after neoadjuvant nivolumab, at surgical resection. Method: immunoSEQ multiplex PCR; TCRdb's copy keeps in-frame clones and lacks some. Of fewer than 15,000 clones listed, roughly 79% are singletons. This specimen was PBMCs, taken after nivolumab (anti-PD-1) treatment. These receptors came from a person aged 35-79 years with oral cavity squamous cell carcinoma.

The CDR3 loop is CASSSLAGGDNEQFF. The DNA of the CDR3 is TGTGCCAGTAGTTCCCTAGCGGGGGGCGACAATGAGCAGTTCTTC. The genes are TRBV19 and TRBJ2-1, with 11 bases matching TRBD2. Germline-derived CDR1 and CDR2 are LNHDA and SQIVND (reference sequence). The V and J ends lost 5 bases and 5 bases, in that order; junction bases with no gene match: 5. The CDR3 is 15 amino acids.

The CDR3 DNA reads as TGTGCCATCAGGGACAGGGATAGTCCTGAAGCTTTCTTT. It yields the protein CAIRDRDSPEAFF. This chain links TRBV10-3 with TRBJ1-1, with TRBD1 matching 8 bases. The CDR3 spans 13 residues. The germline gives CDR1 ENHRY, CDR2 SYGVKD. V trimming: 6 bases; J trimming: 6 bases; junction bases outside the gene matches: 6.

This CDR3 reads CASSLARLVGEQFF. CDR3 nucleotides: TGTGCCAGCAGCTTAGCGCGACTAGTGGGTGAGCAGTTCTTC. The chain has TRBV7-8 and TRBJ2-1; the D gene is possibly TRBD2 (6 bases). The CDR3 runs to 14 residues. CDR1 and CDR2 from the germline V gene are SGHVS and FQNEAQ. Trimming stripped 0 bases from V and 9 bases from J, with 12 bases between.

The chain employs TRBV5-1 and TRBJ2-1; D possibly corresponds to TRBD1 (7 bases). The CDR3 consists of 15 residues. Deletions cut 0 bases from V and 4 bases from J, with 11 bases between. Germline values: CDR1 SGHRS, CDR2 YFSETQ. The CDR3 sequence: CASSLVQGGYNEQFF. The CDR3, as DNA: TGCGCCAGCAGCTTGGTCCAGGGGGGATACAATGAGCAGTTCTTC.

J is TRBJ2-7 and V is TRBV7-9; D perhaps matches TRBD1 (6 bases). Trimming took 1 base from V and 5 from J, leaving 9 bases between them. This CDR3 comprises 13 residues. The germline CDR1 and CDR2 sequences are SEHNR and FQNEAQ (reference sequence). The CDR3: CASSLEGHHEQYF. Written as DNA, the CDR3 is TGTGCCAGCAGCTTAGAGGGACACCACGAGCAGTACTTC.

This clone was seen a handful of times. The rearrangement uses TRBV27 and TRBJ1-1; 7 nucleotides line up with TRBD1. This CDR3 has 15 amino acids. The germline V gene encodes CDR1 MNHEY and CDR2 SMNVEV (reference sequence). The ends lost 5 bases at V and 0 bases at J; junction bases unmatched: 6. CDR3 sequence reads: CASSKWDSLNTEAFF. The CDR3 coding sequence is TGTGCCAGCAGTAAATGGGACAGCCTGAACACTGAAGCTTTCTTT.

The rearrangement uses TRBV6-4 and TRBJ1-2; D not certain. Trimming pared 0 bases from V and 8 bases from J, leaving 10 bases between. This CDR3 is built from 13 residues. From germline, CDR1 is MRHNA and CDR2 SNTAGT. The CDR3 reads CASSDSRAGGYTF. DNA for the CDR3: TGTGCCAGCAGTGACTCCCGGGCCGGGGGCTACACCTTC.

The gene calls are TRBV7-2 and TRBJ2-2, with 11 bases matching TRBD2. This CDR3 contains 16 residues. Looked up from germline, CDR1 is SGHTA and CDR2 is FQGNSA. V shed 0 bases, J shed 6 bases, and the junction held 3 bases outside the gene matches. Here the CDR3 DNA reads TGTGCCAGCAGCTTAGCCCAACTAGCGGGAGCCGGGGAGCTGTTTTTT. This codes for CASSLAQLAGAGELFF. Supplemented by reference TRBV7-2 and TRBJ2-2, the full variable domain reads GAGVSQSPSNKVTEKGKDVELRCDPISGHTALYWYRQSLGQGLEFLIYFQGNSAPDKSGLPSDRFSAERTGGSVSTLTIQRTQQEDSAVYLCASSLAQLAGAGELFFGEGSRLTVL.

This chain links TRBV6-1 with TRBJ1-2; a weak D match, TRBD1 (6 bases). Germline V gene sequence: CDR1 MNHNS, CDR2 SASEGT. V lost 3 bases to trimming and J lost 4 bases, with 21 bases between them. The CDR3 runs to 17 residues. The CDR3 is CASSDLGGSFLPYGYTF. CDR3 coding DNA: TGTGCCAGCAGTGATTTGGGGGGCTCCTTTCTTCCCTATGGCTACACCTTC.

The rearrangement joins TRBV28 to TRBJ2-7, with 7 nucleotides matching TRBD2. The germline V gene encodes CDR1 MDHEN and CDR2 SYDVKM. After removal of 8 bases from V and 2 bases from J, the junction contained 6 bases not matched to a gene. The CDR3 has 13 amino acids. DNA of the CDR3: TGTGCCAGCGTACGGACTAGACCCTACGAGCAGTACTTC. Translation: CASVRTRPYEQYF. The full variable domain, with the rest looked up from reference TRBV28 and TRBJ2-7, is DVKVTQSSRYLVKRTGEKVFLECVQDMDHENMFWYRQDPGLGLRLIYFSYDVKMKEKGDIPEGYSVSREKKERFSLILESASTNQTSMYLCASVRTRPYEQYFGPGTRLTVT.

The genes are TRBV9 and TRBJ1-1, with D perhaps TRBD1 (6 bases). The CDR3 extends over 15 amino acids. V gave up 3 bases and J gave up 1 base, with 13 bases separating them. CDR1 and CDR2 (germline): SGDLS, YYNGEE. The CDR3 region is CASSAWDISNTEAFF. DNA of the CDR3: TGTGCCAGCAGCGCTTGGGACATATCGAACACTGAAGCTTTCTTT.

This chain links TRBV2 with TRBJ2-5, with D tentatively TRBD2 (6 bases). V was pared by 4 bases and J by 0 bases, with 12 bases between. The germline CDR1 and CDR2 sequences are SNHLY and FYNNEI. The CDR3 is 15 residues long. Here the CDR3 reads CASSVGAGNQETQYF. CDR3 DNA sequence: TGTGCCAGCAGTGTGGGAGCGGGCAACCAAGAGACCCAGTACTTC.

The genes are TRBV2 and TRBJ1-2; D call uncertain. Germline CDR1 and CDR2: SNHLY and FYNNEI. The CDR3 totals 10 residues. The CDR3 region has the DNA TGTACGGCCAGGCTCAATGGCTACACCTTC. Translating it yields CTARLNGYTF.

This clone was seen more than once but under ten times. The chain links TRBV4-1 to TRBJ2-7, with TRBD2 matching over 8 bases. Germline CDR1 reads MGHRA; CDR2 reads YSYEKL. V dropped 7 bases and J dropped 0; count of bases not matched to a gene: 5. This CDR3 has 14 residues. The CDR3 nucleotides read TGCGCCAGCACCCCCGGGACTAGCTCCTACGAGCAGTACTTC. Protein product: CASTPGTSSYEQYF.